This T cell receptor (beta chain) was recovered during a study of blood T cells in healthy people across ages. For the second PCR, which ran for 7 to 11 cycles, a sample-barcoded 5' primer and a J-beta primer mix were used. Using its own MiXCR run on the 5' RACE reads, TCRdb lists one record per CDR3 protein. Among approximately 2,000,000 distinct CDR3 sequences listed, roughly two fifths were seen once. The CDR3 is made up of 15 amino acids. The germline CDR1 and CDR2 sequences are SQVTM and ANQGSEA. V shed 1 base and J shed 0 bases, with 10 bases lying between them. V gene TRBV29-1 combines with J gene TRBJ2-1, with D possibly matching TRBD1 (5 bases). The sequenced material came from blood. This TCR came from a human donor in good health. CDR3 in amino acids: CSVEGGRSSYNEQFF. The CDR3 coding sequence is TGCAGCGTTGAAGGGGGCCGGAGCTCCTACAATGAGCAGTTCTTC.